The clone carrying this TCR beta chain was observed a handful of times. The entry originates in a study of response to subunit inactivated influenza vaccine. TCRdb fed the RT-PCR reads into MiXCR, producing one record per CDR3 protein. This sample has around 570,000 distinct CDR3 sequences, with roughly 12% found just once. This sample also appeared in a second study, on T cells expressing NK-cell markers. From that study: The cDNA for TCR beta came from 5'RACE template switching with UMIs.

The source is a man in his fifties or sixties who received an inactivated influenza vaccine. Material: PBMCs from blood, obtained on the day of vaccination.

CDR3 DNA: TGTGCCACCAGTGAAGCGGGACAGGACTACGGGGAGACCCAGTACTTC. Amino acids: CATSEAGQDYGETQYF. This chain joins TRBV24-1 and TRBJ2-5, with a possible D match to TRBD1 (8 bases). V was shortened by 4 bases and J by 5 bases, with 19 bases between the two germline ends. This CDR3 is built from 16 residues. Germline V gene sequence: CDR1 KGHDR, CDR2 SFDVKD.